This note documents a single TCR beta chain sequence. The table lists this clonotype with a few counts. Its antigen is still unknown. No base quality values were provided; no much bigger clone lies one nucleotide off. This entry belongs to a study of T-cell memory formation after mild COVID-19 (dated by TCRdb to about 2021). Describing the broader study: TCR sequence clusters from the two donors were found to be largely donor specific. The cohort comprised two young, previously healthy adult volunteers, one female and one male. In a couple of donors, T-cell clones that expanded and contracted after mild COVID-19 were tracked by sequencing TCRalpha and TCRbeta repertoires over time.

Results and caveats for the whole study, not just this receptor: Balanced CD4/CD8 phenotypes were observed for clones contracting from day 15 to 85, whereas a bias towards CD4+ was observed for a second wave of clones expanding from day 15 to 37. Only a couple of mild cases were covered in the study, and larger cohorts including severe cases with pre-infection samples were considered necessary. SARS-CoV-2 specificity was not confirmed for the second-wave clones peaking on day 37. Some responding clones were detected in pre-infection memory, which suggested that pre-existing cross-reactive memory T cells had joined the SARS-CoV-2 response. Contracting CD4+ clones were found mainly in CM and EM memory subsets, while CD8+ clones were enriched in EMRA.

The CDR3, cysteine through phenylalanine, is 17 amino acids long. Just CDR3 DNA is preserved here, 51 bases in frame from base 1. Compared with germline, V lacks 0 bases and J lacks 7 bases; bases without a gene match: 12. CDR1 and CDR2 (LGHNT, FRNRAP) derive from the germline V gene. The sequencer was an Illumina NovaSeq 6000. Using 5'RACE with constant-segment primers, TCRalpha and TCRbeta cDNA libraries were constructed, with sample barcodes and unique molecular identifiers added in the process. RNA was extracted from every sample with Trizol reagent. Library amplification was performed in two PCR steps, and a second sample barcode and Illumina TruSeq adapters were introduced in the second step. Sequencing of libraries was performed on an Illumina NovaSeq with 2 x 150 bp paired-end reads. The authors' pipeline ran thus. Reads were demultiplexed and collapsed into UMI-guided consensus sequences with migec v1.2.7. Using mixcr v2.1.11, UMI consensuses were aligned to TRA and TRB V and J templates and then assembled into clonotypes. Clonotypes were classified as expanded or contracted when called significant by both edgeR and NoisET, with noise models trained on biological replicates. edgeR calls used a false discovery rate-adjusted p below 0.01 and a log2 fold-change threshold of 1. As an exploratory analysis of dynamics, max-normalized trajectories of the 1000 most abundant clonotypes were examined with PCA combined with hierarchical clustering. Separately sequenced CD4+ and CD8+ repertoires were used to assign a CD4 or CD8 phenotype to each responding clone. TCRdb's own reprocessing of the public reads used fastp at Q25 and MiXCR and kept productive beta chains. A single entry per CDR3 protein holds the most common genes and DNA from its merged rows. Here the V and J calls rest on TCRdb's processing, not on the authors' analysis. This sample holds about 360,000 distinct CDR3 sequences; roughly 14% were observed only once. The ten biggest clones cover about 22% of the sample.

Ficoll-Paque density gradient centrifugation was used to isolate PBMCs. Sequencing was done on a sample of PBMCs or a T cell subset sorted from them (not recorded which). The receptor was isolated from a man between 18 and 29 years old who had mild COVID-19 (a few samples of this study predate the infection). The sample titles of this study are shuffled in the database, so cell type and time point are left out; the donor was told from shared clones. The sequence is built from TRBV12-5 and TRBJ2-4; a stretch of 7 junction bases matches TRBD1. The nucleotide sequence is TGTGCTAGTGGTTTGGTACCTACAGGGGTGTACGGGAACATTCAGTACTTC. Its translation is CASGLVPTGVYGNIQYF.